This record covers a single T cell receptor (beta chain). What it binds is unknown. The CDR3 covers 14 residues. With 0 bases clipped from V and 7 bases from J, the junction kept 1 base outside the gene matches. The germline CDR1 and CDR2 sequences are LGHNA and YNFKEQ. The record originates from a study of graft-versus-host responses after intestinal transplantation. Study at large: Transplant recipients had multivisceral, liver-intestinal, or isolated intestinal grafts. Anti-thymocyte globulin induction, then tacrolimus and steroids for around three years, went to all recipients. The study, taken as a whole, reports: GvH clones surfaced in recipient marrow, some emerging earlier in ileum or blood. Patients who carried graft-donor T cell macrochimerism also had high graft-versus-host to host-versus-graft clonal ratios in their allografts.

The assay was immunoSEQ multiplex PCR, and TCRdb's table has in-frame clones only and misses some. The data show tens of thousands of clones, 70% to 90% seen once. Source: unstimulated CD4+ T cells sorted from spleen or lymph node cells, taken before transplant. This chain joins TRBV4-2 and TRBJ1-2, with 11 bases aligning to TRBD1. This TCR derives from a human donor who was the organ donor for an intestinal transplant. This CDR3 reads CASSQDGTGGGYTF. The CDR3 DNA reads as TGTGCCAGCAGCCAAGATGGGACAGGGGGTGGCTACACCTTC.